The 32 T cell receptor beta chains below were found in one sample sequenced in a study of blood T cell repertoires in COVID-19 (dated by TCRdb to about 2020). Libraries were built with the immunoSEQ multiplex PCR assay. Not all clones reach the TCRdb copy of this immuneACCESS table, which keeps in-frame sequences only. Checked studies attribute under half of the gap to unresolved V genes and leave the rest unexplained. This sample comprises around 50,000 clones, more than 75% of them detected only once. The top ten constitute 8% to 10% of the sample. What was sequenced was peripheral blood. The receptors come from a man aged 45-65 years with active COVID-19.

The V call is TRBV28, the J call TRBJ1-1; 8 bases map to TRBD1. The CDR3 is made up of 12 amino acids. Germline V gene data show CDR1 as MDHEN and CDR2 as SYDVKM. The J segment lost 4 bases and the V segment lost 8 bases, leaving 3 bases of the junction unmatched. CDR3 loop: CASVGQGTEAFF. In DNA form, the CDR3 reads TGTGCCAGCGTTGGACAGGGCACTGAAGCTTTCTTT.

This clone occurred once. CDR3 coding DNA: TGTGCCAGCAGTTACTCGACTAGTACCGGCTACGAGCAGTACTTC. As protein: CASSYSTSTGYEQYF. This chain links TRBV6-5 with TRBJ2-7, with D perhaps matching TRBD2 (6 bases). The CDR3 extends over 15 amino acids. CDR1 is MNHEY, CDR2 SVGAGI, per germline. Trimming pared 0 bases from V and 3 bases from J, leaving 12 bases between.

The chain combines TRBV2 with TRBJ2-5, with 9 bases fitting TRBD2. Germline V gene lookup returns CDR1 SNHLY and CDR2 FYNNEI. Losses at the gene ends were 4 bases for V and 5 bases for J; bases not matched to a gene: 8. The CDR3 runs 15 residues. CDR3 loop: CASSGQAGGLETQYF. CDR3 sequence (DNA): TGTGCCAGCAGTGGCCAAGCGGGAGGATTGGAGACCCAGTACTTC.

This chain uses TRBV7-9 with TRBJ2-3; 9 bases agree with TRBD1. Germline CDR1 and CDR2: SEHNR and FQNEAQ (reference sequence). This CDR3 is built from 14 residues. V lost 5 bases and J lost 7; bases outside the gene matches: 7. The CDR3 DNA follows: TGTGCCAGCAGCCTCGACAGGGGGACGAATACGCAGTATTTT. It encodes CASSLDRGTNTQYF.

The chain is built from TRBV7-3 and TRBJ2-3; 8 nucleotides align to TRBD2. CDR1 is SGHTA, CDR2 FQGTGA, per germline. The V and J ends lost 5 bases and 0 bases, in that order; junction bases with no gene match: 7. The CDR3 extends over 16 amino acids. CDR3 sequence reads: CASSRVAGSSTDTQYF. In DNA form, the CDR3 reads TGTGCCAGCAGCCGAGTAGCGGGATCTAGCACAGATACGCAGTATTTT.

This rearrangement joins TRBV7-3 to TRBJ2-5; tentatively, D is TRBD2 (7 bases). The CDR3 contains 15 residues. V was clipped by 2 bases and J by 4 bases, with 14 bases between them. Germline CDR1 and CDR2: SGHTA and FQGTGA. The CDR3 sequence: CASSLDGGASETQYF. The CDR3 nucleotides are TGTGCCAGCAGCTTAGATGGGGGGGCATCAGAGACCCAGTACTTC.

The rearrangement uses TRBV7-2 and TRBJ2-7, with TRBD2 matching 7 bases. Germline CDR1 is SGHTA and CDR2 is FQGNSA. The CDR3 loop spans 17 amino acids. V dropped 2 bases and J dropped 0; count of bases not matched to a gene: 10. Written as DNA, the CDR3 is TGTGCCAGCAGCTTACGGATCGGCGGGGGATACTCCTACGAGCAGTACTTC. Protein: CASSLRIGGGYSYEQYF.

The chain is built from TRBV18 and TRBJ1-4, with D hard to call. The V gene's germline CDR1 is KGHSH and CDR2 LQKENI. The CDR3 has 15 residues. The ends were cut back, 6 bases at V and 1 base at J, with 12 bases in the middle. CDR3 sequence: CASSRSTGTNEKLFF. The CDR3, as DNA: TGTGCCAGCTCGAGAAGCACCGGAACTAATGAAAAACTGTTTTTT.

The gene calls are TRBV7-9 and TRBJ2-1; 9 bases map to TRBD2. CDR1 is SEHNR and CDR2 is FQNEAQ in the germline V gene (reference sequence). The CDR3 runs to 16 residues. V was pared by 5 bases and J by 5 bases, with 10 bases of the junction left unmatched. The CDR3 sequence is CASSLRYSGSHNEQFF. DNA for the CDR3: TGTGCCAGCAGCCTAAGATATAGCGGGAGCCACAATGAGCAGTTCTTC.

The J gene is TRBJ1-5, the V gene TRBV5-1; 8 bases line up with TRBD1. The J segment lost 2 bases and the V segment lost 4 bases, leaving 5 bases of the junction unmatched. Germline CDR1 is SGHRS and CDR2 is YFSETQ. The CDR3 runs 15 residues. This chain's CDR3 is CASSRTGGRNQPQHF. CDR3 nucleotides: TGCGCCAGCAGCAGAACAGGGGGGCGCAATCAGCCCCAGCATTTT.

The chain links TRBV18 to TRBJ2-7, with D possibly matching TRBD1 (6 bases). Trimming stripped 6 bases from V and 1 base from J, with 16 bases between. This CDR3 region has 15 residues. Germline-derived CDR1 and CDR2 are KGHSH and LQKENI. The CDR3 region has the DNA TGTGCCAGCTCGCCTGCTTTGGGGGCTTCCTACGAGCAGTACTTC. This translates into CASSPALGASYEQYF.

The chain carries TRBV11-2 and TRBJ2-1; 8 bases match TRBD2. Germline V lookup: CDR1 SGHAT, CDR2 FQNNGV. This CDR3 is built from 17 residues. Trimming removed 6 bases from V and 7 bases from J; junction bases left unmatched: 17. CDR3 coding DNA: TGTGCCAGCAGGGAAGGAGAGGGGGGACTAGGCTTGAATGAGCAGTTCTTC. Its translation is CASREGEGGLGLNEQFF.

This clone was observed a handful of times. At one boundary the junction diverges from the germline segment, which might be a read error. The chain links TRBV2 to TRBJ2-1; 14 bases match TRBD2. In germline, CDR1 is SNHLY, CDR2 FYNNEI. The CDR3 contains 19 residues. The CDR3 DNA reads as TGTGCCAGTAGTGACTCGGGACTAGCGGGGGTACCCTTTAGGGATGAGCAGTTCTTC. Translated: CASSDSGLAGVPFRDEQFF.

This clone was recorded only once. The chain carries TRBV7-9 and TRBJ2-1, with TRBD2 as a possible D gene (6 bases). The CDR3 is made up of 13 amino acids. In germline, CDR1 is SEHNR, CDR2 FQNEAQ (reference sequence). Trimming cost V 3 bases and J 6 bases, with 9 bases left between them. The CDR3 loop reads CASSFTTSNEQFF. DNA for the CDR3: TGTGCCAGCAGCTTTACGACTAGCAATGAGCAGTTCTTC.

V usage is TRBV4-1 and J usage is TRBJ1-1; perhaps TRBD1 as D (6 bases). Germline CDR1 MGHRA, CDR2 YSYEKL. V was clipped by 1 base and J by 1 base, with 16 bases between them. The CDR3 length is 17 residues. The CDR3: CASSQGLRGLGNTEAFF. The CDR3 DNA reads as TGCGCCAGCAGCCAAGGACTCAGGGGATTGGGGAACACTGAAGCTTTCTTT.

The V and J genes are TRBV30 and TRBJ1-2; TRBD1 is a possible D gene (6 bases). CDR3 length equals 14 residues. CDR1 GTSNPN and CDR2 SVGIG come from the germline V gene (reference sequence). Trimming pared 2 bases from V and 7 bases from J, leaving 17 bases between. The CDR3 sequence is CAWSFPTSDSGYTF. DNA of the CDR3: TGTGCCTGGAGTTTTCCCACCTCGGACAGTGGCTACACCTTC.

The gene calls are TRBV20-1 and TRBJ1-1; tentatively, D is TRBD1 (6 bases). Deletions cut 5 bases from V and 5 bases from J, with 9 bases between. The germline gives CDR1 DFQATT, CDR2 SNEGSKA (reference sequence). The CDR3 consists of 11 residues. The CDR3 loop reads CSAWDNTEAFF. CDR3 in DNA: TGCAGTGCTTGGGACAATACTGAAGCTTTCTTT.

The chain uses TRBV5-1 and TRBJ2-5; 8 bases align to TRBD1. The CDR3 is made up of 15 amino acids. The V gene end was trimmed by 0 bases and the J gene end by 3 bases; junction bases not matched to a gene: 4. Germline V lookup: CDR1 SGHRS, CDR2 YFSETQ. CDR3 in amino acids: CASSLGVTGEETQYF. CDR3 in DNA: TGCGCCAGCAGCTTGGGAGTGACAGGGGAAGAGACCCAGTACTTC.

The rearrangement joins TRBV30 to TRBJ1-4, with no clear D. CDR1 is GTSNPN, CDR2 SVGIG, per germline (reference sequence). CDR3 length: 13 residues. The V end lost 5 bases, the J end lost 5 bases, and 12 bases lay between the germline ends. CDR3 in DNA: TGTGCCTGGGGACCTGGAGGGAATGAAAAACTGTTTTTT. The encoded protein is CAWGPGGNEKLFF. Looking up the rest from reference TRBV30 and TRBJ1-4 gives the full variable domain: SQTIHQWPATLVQPVGSPLSLECTVEGTSNPNLYWYRQAAGRGLQLLFYSVGIGQISSEVPQNLSASRPQDRQFILSSKKLLLSDSGFYLCAWGPGGNEKLFFGSGTQLSVL.

In this sample, this clone turned up a few times. The V and J genes are TRBV12-5 and TRBJ2-1; TRBD2 aligns across 13 bases. Trimming cost V 7 bases and J 5 bases; bases outside gene matches: 5. From germline, CDR1 is LGHNT and CDR2 FRNRAP. This CDR3 spans 15 amino acids. CDR3 sequence reads: CASAGGLAGHNEQFF. The CDR3 DNA is TGTGCTAGTGCCGGGGGACTAGCGGGGCACAATGAGCAGTTCTTC.

CDR3 sequence reads: CASSLPGGAEAFF. The CDR3 DNA reads TGTGCCAGCAGCCTACCAGGTGGCGCTGAAGCTTTCTTT. V usage is TRBV7-3 and J usage is TRBJ1-1; no firm D call. The germline V gene encodes CDR1 SGHTA and CDR2 FQGTGA. Trimming shortened V by 5 bases and J by 6 bases, and 13 bases separated the two germline ends. CDR3 length: 13 amino acids.

This clone was detected once. The chain carries TRBV3-1 (or the pseudogene TRBV3-2) and TRBJ1-2; D perhaps matches TRBD1 (5 bases). Germline CDR1 is LGHDT and CDR2 is YNNKEL (reference sequence). The CDR3 has 14 amino acids. Trimming removed 0 bases from V and 7 bases from J, with 12 bases in between. In DNA, the CDR3 is TGTGCCAGCAGCCAAGAGGGACTTCTTGGTGGCTACACCTTC. Translation gives CASSQEGLLGGYTF.

The CDR3 region is CASSSADTQYF. CDR3 sequence (DNA): TGTGCCAGCAGCTCCGCAGATACGCAGTATTTT. V is TRBV7-3 and J is TRBJ2-3; D unresolved. Germline CDR1 SGHTA, CDR2 FQGTGA. This CDR3 comprises 11 residues. Trimming shortened V by 4 bases and J by 4 bases, and 3 bases separated the two germline ends.

The genes are TRBV7-6 and TRBJ2-2; 12 nucleotides agree with TRBD2. The CDR3 runs 16 residues. CDR1 is SGHVS, CDR2 FNYEAQ, per germline. V lost 1 base and J lost 4; bases outside the gene matches: 1. The CDR3 is CASSLGTSGATGELFF. The CDR3, as DNA: TGTGCCAGCAGCTTAGGGACTAGCGGGGCCACCGGGGAGCTGTTTTTT.

This rearrangement joins TRBV2 to TRBJ2-7; D is uncertain. The CDR3 length is 15 residues. CDR1 SNHLY and CDR2 FYNNEI come from the germline V gene. Trimming shortened V by 6 bases and J by 3 bases, and 18 bases separated the two germline ends. The CDR3 loop reads CASRVGRTTLYEQYF. For the CDR3, the DNA is TGTGCCAGCAGAGTCGGTCGCACCACCCTCTACGAGCAGTACTTC.

This clone was seen a handful of times. The chain uses TRBV27 and TRBJ2-2; no definite D call. The germline V gene has CDR1 MNHEY and CDR2 SMNVEV (reference sequence). The V and J ends lost 2 bases and 1 base respectively, with 5 bases between them. The CDR3 length is 14 residues. The CDR3 sequence is CASSLNGNTGELFF. CDR3 in DNA: TGTGCCAGCAGTTTAAACGGGAACACCGGGGAGCTGTTTTTT.

For the CDR3, the DNA is TGCAGCGTTGAGGAGACGGTTACAGATACGCAGTATTTT. Translation: CSVEETVTDTQYF. V gene TRBV29-1 combines with J gene TRBJ2-3; D is ambiguous. CDR3 length equals 13 residues. Trimming left V 3 bases short and J 3 bases short, with 10 bases between. Germline-derived CDR1 and CDR2 are SQVTM and ANQGSEA.

The rearrangement uses TRBV11-2 and TRBJ1-5; D not resolved. V lost 4 bases, J lost 4 bases, and 8 bases lay in between. Germline V gene data show CDR1 as SGHAT and CDR2 as FQNNGV. The CDR3 length is 13 residues. The CDR3 sequence is CASSYTENQPQHF. The CDR3 bases are TGTGCCAGCAGCTATACAGAGAATCAGCCCCAGCATTTT.

CDR3 coding DNA: TGTGCCAGTAGTATCACAGGGAGCACAGATACGCAGTATTTT. Translating gives CASSITGSTDTQYF. The chain carries TRBV19 and TRBJ2-3, with TRBD1 as a possible D gene (6 bases). The V end lost 3 bases, the J end lost 0 bases, and 7 bases lay between the germline ends. The CDR3 is 14 residues long. CDR1 LNHDA and CDR2 SQIVND come from the germline V gene (reference sequence).

This sequence joins TRBV19 and TRBJ1-6; the match to TRBD1 covers 7 bases. Germline trimming cut 10 bases from V and 8 bases from J; bases unmatched to any gene: 11. Germline V lookup: CDR1 LNHDA, CDR2 SQIVND (reference sequence). The CDR3 spans 14 residues. CDR3 loop: CATRPQGSDSPLHF. Written as DNA, the CDR3 is TGTGCCACTAGACCACAGGGGTCTGATTCACCCCTCCACTTT. The whole variable domain, remainder taken from reference TRBV19 and TRBJ1-6, is DGGITQSPKYLFRKEGQNVTLSCEQNLNHDAMYWYRQDPGQGLRLIYYSQIVNDFQKGDIAEGYSVSREKKESFPLTVTSAQKNPTAFYLCATRPQGSDSPLHFGNGTRLTVT.

The V gene is TRBV3-1 (or the pseudogene TRBV3-2), the J gene TRBJ1-3; 8 bases align to TRBD1. The CDR3 has 17 amino acids. Germline CDR1 is LGHDT and CDR2 is YNNKEL (reference sequence). Unmatched junction bases numbered 13, after V lost 2 bases and J lost 7 bases. Here the CDR3 DNA reads TGTGCCAGCAGCCAATTTCCTCCGACAGGGGAGGCGAACACCATATATTTT. Translating it yields CASSQFPPTGEANTIYF.

This chain joins TRBV6-5 and TRBJ1-2, with D unresolved. Trimming took off 7 bases at V and 8 bases at J, with 17 bases between the two ends. Germline lookup yields CDR1 MNHEY and CDR2 SVGAGI. The length of the CDR3 is 13 residues. The CDR3 DNA follows: TGTGCCAGCAATGGTCGGAGCTTGAGCGGCTACACCTTC. This codes for CASNGRSLSGYTF.